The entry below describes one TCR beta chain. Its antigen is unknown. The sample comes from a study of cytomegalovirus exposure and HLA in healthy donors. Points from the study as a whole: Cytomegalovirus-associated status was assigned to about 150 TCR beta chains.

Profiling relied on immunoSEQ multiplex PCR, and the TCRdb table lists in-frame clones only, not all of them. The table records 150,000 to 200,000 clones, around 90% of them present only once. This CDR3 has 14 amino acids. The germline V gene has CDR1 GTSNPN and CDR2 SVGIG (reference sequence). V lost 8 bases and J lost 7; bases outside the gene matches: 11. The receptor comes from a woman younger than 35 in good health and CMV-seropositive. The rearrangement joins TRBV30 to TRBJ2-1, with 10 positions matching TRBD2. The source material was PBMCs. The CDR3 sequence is CAGSRGLAYNEQFF. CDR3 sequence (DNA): TGTGCCGGAAGCAGGGGACTAGCGTATAATGAGCAGTTCTTC.